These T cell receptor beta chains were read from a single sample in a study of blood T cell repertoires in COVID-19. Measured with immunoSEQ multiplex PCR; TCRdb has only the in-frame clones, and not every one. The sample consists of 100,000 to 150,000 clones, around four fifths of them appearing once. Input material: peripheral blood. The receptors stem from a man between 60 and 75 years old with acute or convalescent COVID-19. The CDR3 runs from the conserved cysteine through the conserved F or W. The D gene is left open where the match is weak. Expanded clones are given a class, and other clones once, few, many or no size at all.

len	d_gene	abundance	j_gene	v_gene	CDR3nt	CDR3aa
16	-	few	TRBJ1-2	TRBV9	TGTGCCAGCAGCCCTCCGGGCAGGGAGGAGAACTATGGCTACACCTTC	CASSPPGREENYGYTF
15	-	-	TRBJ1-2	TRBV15	TGTGCCACCAGCAGAGATAGGGCCATTCGGGAGGGCTACACCTTC	CATSRDRAIREGYTF
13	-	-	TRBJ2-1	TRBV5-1	TGCGCCAGCAGCTTGGTAGTAGCGAATGAGCAGTTCTTC	CASSLVVANEQFF
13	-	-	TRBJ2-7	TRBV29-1	TGCAGCGCCCGCCCGGTAAGCTCCTACGAGCAGTACTTC	CSARPVSSYEQYF
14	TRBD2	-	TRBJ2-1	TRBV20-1	TGCAGTGCTAGTCTAGCGGGAGGGAGCAATGAGCAGTTCTTC	CSASLAGGSNEQFF
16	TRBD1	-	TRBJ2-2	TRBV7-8	TGTGCCAGCAGTTACACAGGGGGCCGGGACACCGGGGAGCTGTTTTTT	CASSYTGGRDTGELFF
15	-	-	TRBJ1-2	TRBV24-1	TGTGCCACCAGTAGACTGGGGGCGAAAGACTATGGCTACACCTTC	CATSRLGAKDYGYTF
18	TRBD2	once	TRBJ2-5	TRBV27	TGTGCCAGCAGTTTGGCTCGGCTAGCGGGAGTGAGTCTGGAGACCCAGTACTTC	CASSLARLAGVSLETQYF
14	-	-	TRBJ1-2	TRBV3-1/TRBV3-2	TGTGCCAGCAGCCAAGTTCCAGGGCACTATGGCTACACCTTC	CASSQVPGHYGYTF
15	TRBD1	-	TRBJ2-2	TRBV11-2	TGTGCCAGCAGGGTACAGGGGCGGAGCACCGGGGAGCTGTTTTTT	CASRVQGRSTGELFF
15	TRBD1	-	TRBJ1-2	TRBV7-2	TGTGCCAGCAGCTTAGGAGGACAGGGAGCCTATGGCTACACCTTC	CASSLGGQGAYGYTF
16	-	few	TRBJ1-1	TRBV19	TGTGCCAGTAGTATAGACCCCCGACAGATGAACACTGAAGCTTTCTTT	CASSIDPRQMNTEAFF
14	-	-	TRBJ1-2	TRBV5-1	TGCGCCAGCAGCTTGCAACAGGGATCCTATGGCTACACCTTC	CASSLQQGSYGYTF
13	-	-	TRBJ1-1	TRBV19	TGTGCCAGTAGGAGGGTAGGGAACACTGAAGCTTTCTTT	CASRRVGNTEAFF
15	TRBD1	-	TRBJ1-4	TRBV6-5	TGTGCCAGCAGTATCACAAGACAGGGGGCTGGATCGCTGTTTTTT	CASSITRQGAGSLFF
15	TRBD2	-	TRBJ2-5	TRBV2	TGTGCCAGCAGTGGTTTAGCGGGAGTTTCTGAGACCCAGTACTTC	CASSGLAGVSETQYF
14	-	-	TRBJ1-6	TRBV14	TGTGCCAGCAGCCAAGGACGGGAGTATTCACCCCTCCACTTT	CASSQGREYSPLHF
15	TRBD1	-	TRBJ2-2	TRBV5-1	TGCGCCAGCAGCTCCGGGACAGGGGGCTCCGGGGAGCTGTTTTTT	CASSSGTGGSGELFF
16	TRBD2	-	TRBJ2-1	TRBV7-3	TGTGCCAGCAGCTTAATTCCTAGCGGGCATTACAATGAGCAGTTCTTC	CASSLIPSGHYNEQFF
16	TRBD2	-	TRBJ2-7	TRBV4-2	TGTGCCAGCAGCCAAGATGTCGGACTAGCGGGGTACGAGCAGTACTTC	CASSQDVGLAGYEQYF
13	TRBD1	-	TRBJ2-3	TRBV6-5	TGTGCCAGCAGAGGACAGGGGGCAGATACGCAGTATTTT	CASRGQGADTQYF
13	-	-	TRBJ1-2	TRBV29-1	TGCAGCGTTGAAGCGGAAGTGGGCCGCGGCTACACCTTC	CSVEAEVGRGYTF
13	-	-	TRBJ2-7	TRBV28	TGTGCCAGCAGTCCGGGTTCATCCTACGAGCAGTACTTC	CASSPGSSYEQYF
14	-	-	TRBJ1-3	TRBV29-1	TGCAGCGTTGTCATCGGGTTTACTGGAAACACCATATATTTT	CSVVIGFTGNTIYF
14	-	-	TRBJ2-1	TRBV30	TGTGCCTGGAGTAGGGGGAGCTCCTACAATGAGCAGTTCTTC	CAWSRGSSYNEQFF
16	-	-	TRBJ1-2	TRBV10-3	TGTGCCATCAGTGTCCCTCCTGGGGAGGCCGGGTATGGCTACACCTTC	CAISVPPGEAGYGYTF
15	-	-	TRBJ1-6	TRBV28	TGTGCCAGCAGCATGCAGCAGGGGAGGGGTTCACCCCTCCACTTT	CASSMQQGRGSPLHF
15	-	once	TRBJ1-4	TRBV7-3	TGTGCCAGCAGCTTAAGGGGGGGAACTAATGAAAAACTGTTTTTT	CASSLRGGTNEKLFF
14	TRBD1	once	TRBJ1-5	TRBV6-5	TGTGCCAGCACCGGGACAGGGGGCAATCAGCCCCAGCATTTT	CASTGTGGNQPQHF
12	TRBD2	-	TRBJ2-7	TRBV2	TGTGCCAGCGCCCTAGCGGACCGGGAGCAGTACTTC	CASALADREQYF
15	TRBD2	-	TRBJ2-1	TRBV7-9	TGTGCCAGCAGCTTAGATCTAGCGGGCCTGGATGAGCAGTTCTTC	CASSLDLAGLDEQFF
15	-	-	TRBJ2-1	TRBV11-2	TGTGCCAGCAGCTTAGATGAGACTAGGAGAGGAGAGCAGTTCTTC	CASSLDETRRGEQFF
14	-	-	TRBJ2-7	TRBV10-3	TGTGCCATCAGTCCAACAGGGATCTCCTACGAGCAGTACTTC	CAISPTGISYEQYF
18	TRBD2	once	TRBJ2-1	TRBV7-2	TGTGCCAGCAGACCCTGGCGGGAGGGCCTCGGCTCCTACAATGAGCAGTTCTTC	CASRPWREGLGSYNEQFF
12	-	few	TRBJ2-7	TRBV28	TGTGCCAGCAGGACAGCCAGGAACGAGCAGTACTTC	CASRTARNEQYF
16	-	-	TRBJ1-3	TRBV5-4	TGTGCCAGCAGCCCCGATGCAGGGATAGGCGGAAACACCATATATTTT	CASSPDAGIGGNTIYF
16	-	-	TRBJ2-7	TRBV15	TGTGCCACCAGCAGAGTAGCGACAGGAGGATCCTACGAGCAGTACTTC	CATSRVATGGSYEQYF
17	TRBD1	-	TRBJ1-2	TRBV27	TGTGCCAGCAGTTTAGGACCCGGGACAGGGGTGGGCTATGGCTACACCTTC	CASSLGPGTGVGYGYTF
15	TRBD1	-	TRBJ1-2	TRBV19	TGTGCCAGTAGGGAGACAGGGGCTTTTATTAATGGCTACACCTTC	CASRETGAFINGYTF
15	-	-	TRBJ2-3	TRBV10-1	TGCGCCAGCAGTGGGGTGCTGGCTCACGGGGATACGCAGTATTTT	CASSGVLAHGDTQYF
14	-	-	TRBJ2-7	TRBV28	TGTGCCAGCATGCGGGGGGACAGGGCCTACGAGCAGTACTTC	CASMRGDRAYEQYF
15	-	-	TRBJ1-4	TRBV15	TGTGCCACCAGCAGAGATCGGGGGGTCCGCGAAAAACTGTTTTTT	CATSRDRGVREKLFF
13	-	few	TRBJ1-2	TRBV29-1	TGCAGCGTTGCCATCCTACTTAACTATGGCTACACCTTC	CSVAILLNYGYTF
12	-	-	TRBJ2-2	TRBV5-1	TGCGCCAGCAGCATCCACAGCGGGGAGCTGTTTTTT	CASSIHSGELFF
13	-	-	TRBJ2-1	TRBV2	TGTGCCAGCAGTGTCCGCCGGGAGAATGAGCAGTTCTTC	CASSVRRENEQFF
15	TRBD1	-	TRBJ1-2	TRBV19	TGTGCCAGTAGCTATGACAGGGAAGGGAACTATGGCTACACCTTC	CASSYDREGNYGYTF
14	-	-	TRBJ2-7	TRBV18	TGTGCCAGCTCAGCAGGGCGGGGATCCTACGAGCAGTACTTC	CASSAGRGSYEQYF
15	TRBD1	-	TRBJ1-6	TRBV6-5	TGTGCCAGCATGTACGGGGACAGATATAATTCACCCCTCCACTTT	CASMYGDRYNSPLHF
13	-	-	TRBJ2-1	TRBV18	TGTGCCAGCTCAACTGACAACTACAATGAGCAGTTCTTC	CASSTDNYNEQFF
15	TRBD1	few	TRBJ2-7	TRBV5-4	TGTGCCAGCAGCTTGGGAGGACAGGCCTCCTACGAGCAGTACTTC	CASSLGGQASYEQYF
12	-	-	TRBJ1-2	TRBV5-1	TGCGCCAGCAGCTTGGGGCAGTATGGCTACACCTTC	CASSLGQYGYTF
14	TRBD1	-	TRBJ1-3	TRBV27	TGTGCCAGCAGACGAACAGGGGTTGGAAACACCATATATTTT	CASRRTGVGNTIYF
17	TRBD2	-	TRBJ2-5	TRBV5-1	TGCGCCAGCAGCTTGGTATGGAGGGAGGGGCCGGAAGAGACCCAGTACTTC	CASSLVWREGPEETQYF
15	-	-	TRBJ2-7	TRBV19	TGTGCCAGTACTCATAACACAAGAGGCCCCTACGAGCAGTACTTC	CASTHNTRGPYEQYF
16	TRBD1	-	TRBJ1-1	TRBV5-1	TGCGCCAGCAGCCCCGGGGACAGGGGCCCTAACACTGAAGCTTTCTTT	CASSPGDRGPNTEAFF
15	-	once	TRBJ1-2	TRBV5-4	TGTGCCAGCAACCAATTCCCGGCGGCTCGCTATGGCTACACCTTC	CASNQFPAARYGYTF
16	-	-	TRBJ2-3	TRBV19	TGTGCCAGTAGTATTTCGGGCAACAGGGCGGGCGGTACGCAGTATTTT	CASSISGNRAGGTQYF
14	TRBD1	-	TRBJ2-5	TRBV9	TGTGCCAGCAGCGCTTCAGGGGGCAGGGAGACCCAGTACTTC	CASSASGGRETQYF
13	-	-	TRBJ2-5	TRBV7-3	TGTGCCAGCAGCCCCACTAGCCGGGAGACCCAGTACTTC	CASSPTSRETQYF